These 5 T cell receptor beta chains were all obtained from the same sample, sequenced in a study of cytomegalovirus exposure and HLA in healthy donors. The PCR made use of 60 Vbeta and 13 Jbeta primers. Profiled with immunoSEQ multiplex PCR; TCRdb holds only in-frame clones, not every one. The sample has about 160,000 clones, 80% seen once. Sequences were obtained from PBMCs. Source of these receptors: a man in his thirties or forties in good health and CMV-seronegative.

The gene calls are TRBV7-2 and TRBJ2-3; maybe TRBD2 (5 bases). Germline values: CDR1 SGHTA, CDR2 FQGNSA. V lost 2 bases and J 0 bases, leaving 9 bases between the germline ends. The CDR3 has 15 amino acids. The CDR3 DNA sequence: TGTGCCAGCAGCTTAATAGCGTCTAGCACAGATACGCAGTATTTT. As protein: CASSLIASSTDTQYF.

The chain uses TRBV6-5 and TRBJ1-1; D is perhaps TRBD1 (6 bases). Per germline, CDR1 MNHEY and CDR2 SVGAGI. The CDR3 runs 15 residues. The V gene lost 5 bases and the J gene lost 1 base, with 14 bases spanning the gap. The CDR3 region is CASSQRQASNTEAFF. CDR3 DNA sequence: TGTGCCAGCAGTCAGAGACAGGCGTCGAACACTGAAGCTTTCTTT.

The V gene is TRBV5-4, the J gene TRBJ2-7, with a weak D call TRBD2 (5 bases). Germline CDR1 is SGHNT and CDR2 is YYREEE (reference sequence). Trimming removed 4 bases at V and 2 bases at J, with 13 bases between. CDR3 length equals 14 residues. DNA of the CDR3: TGTGCCAGCAGCGGAAAATACGGGACCTACGAGCAGTACTTC. Its translation: CASSGKYGTYEQYF. Combining the CDR3 with reference TRBV5-4 and TRBJ2-7 gives the whole variable domain ETGVTQSPTHLIKTRGQQVTLRCSSQSGHNTVSWYQQALGQGPQFIFQYYREEENGRGNFPPRFSGLQFPNYSSELNVNALELDDSALYLCASSGKYGTYEQYFGPGTRLTVT.

This chain joins TRBV7-2 and TRBJ1-2, with D tentatively TRBD1 (5 bases). V was pared by 2 bases and J by 7 bases, with 17 bases between. Germline V CDR1 and CDR2: SGHTA, FQGNSA. This CDR3 is 15 amino acids long. The CDR3 is CASSLTQGLGSGYTF. The CDR3 region has the DNA TGTGCCAGCAGCTTAACGCAGGGTTTAGGAAGTGGCTACACCTTC.

This sequence joins TRBV19 and TRBJ1-1, with D hard to call. Trimming took 5 bases from V and 2 from J, leaving 12 bases between them. The CDR3 loop spans 14 amino acids. Germline V gene sequence: CDR1 LNHDA, CDR2 SQIVND (reference sequence). The CDR3 nucleotides are TGTGCCAGTAGTTCTAACCCCCCTAACACTGAAGCTTTCTTT. It encodes CASSSNPPNTEAFF.